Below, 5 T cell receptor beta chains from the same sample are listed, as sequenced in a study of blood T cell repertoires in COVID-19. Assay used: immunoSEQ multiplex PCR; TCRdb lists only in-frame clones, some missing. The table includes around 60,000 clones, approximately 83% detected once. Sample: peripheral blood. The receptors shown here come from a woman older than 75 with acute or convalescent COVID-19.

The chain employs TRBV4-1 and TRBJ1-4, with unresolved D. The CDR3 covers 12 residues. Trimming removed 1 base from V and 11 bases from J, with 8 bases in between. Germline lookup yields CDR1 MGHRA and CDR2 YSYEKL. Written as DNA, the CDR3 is TGCGCCAGCAGCCAAGTAGCCGGTAAACTGTTTTTT. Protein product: CASSQVAGKLFF.

The chain's CDR3 is CASSLFKANTEAFF. In DNA, the CDR3 is TGTGCCAGCAGTTTATTTAAAGCGAACACTGAAGCTTTCTTT. The genes are TRBV27 and TRBJ1-1; D remains unclear. The ends were cut back, 1 base at V and 1 base at J, with 7 bases in the middle. The V gene's germline CDR1 is MNHEY and CDR2 SMNVEV (reference sequence). The CDR3 is 14 amino acids.

The CDR3 sequence is CASSAKLAGLRDEQFF. In DNA form, the CDR3 reads TGTGCCAGTAGTGCCAAGCTAGCGGGGCTTAGAGATGAGCAGTTCTTC. This chain uses TRBV19 with TRBJ2-1, with TRBD2 matching over 9 bases. The V gene's germline CDR1 is LNHDA and CDR2 SQIVND (reference sequence). CDR3 size: 16 residues. After removal of 5 bases from V and 8 bases from J, the junction contained 13 bases not matched to a gene.

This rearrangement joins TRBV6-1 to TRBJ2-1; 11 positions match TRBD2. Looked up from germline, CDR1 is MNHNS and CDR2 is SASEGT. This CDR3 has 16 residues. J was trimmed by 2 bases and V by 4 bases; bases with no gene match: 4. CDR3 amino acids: CASSATSGGPYNEQFF. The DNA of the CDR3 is TGTGCCAGCAGTGCTACTAGCGGGGGCCCCTACAATGAGCAGTTCTTC.

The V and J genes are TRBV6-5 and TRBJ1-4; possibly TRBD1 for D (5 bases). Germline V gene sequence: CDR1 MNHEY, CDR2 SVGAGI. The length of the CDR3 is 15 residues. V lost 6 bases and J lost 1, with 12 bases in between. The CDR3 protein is CASRPNQGTNEKLFF. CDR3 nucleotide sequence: TGTGCCAGCAGACCGAATCAGGGAACTAATGAAAAACTGTTTTTT.